This T cell receptor (beta chain) is from a study of neurological immune-mediated disorders (dated by TCRdb to about 2019). For the wider study: Using UMI-based sequencing, the study compared peripheral blood TCR-beta repertoires from patients with HTLV-I-associated myelopathy (HAM/TSP), patients with multiple sclerosis, and healthy controls. The approximately 110 TCR-beta libraries included longitudinal samples, technical triplicates and paired sorted CD4+ and CD8+ T-cell subsets alongside PBMC samples. Longitudinal HAM/TSP and healthy donors had 3 time-points each (roughly 3-40 month intervals). The cohort comprised 65 to 75 subjects: around 15 HAM/TSP patients, roughly 34 multiple sclerosis patients and approximately 20 healthy controls.

About this clonotype itself: Its antigen specificity is not known. The sample holds no much larger clone one base away, and base qualities are not on file.

cDNA synthesis used template-switch 5'RACE with a primer carrying a 10-nucleotide random unique molecular identifier tagging each TCR transcript. Over 180 million TCR-beta sequences, covering 15-18 subjects, were produced in each sequencing run. The RNeasy kit was used to extract total RNA. The KAPA Real-time Library Amplification kit was used to amplify TCR-beta VDJ regions with primers targeting the TCR constant region and the 5'RACE anchor. Sample indexes and Illumina adaptors were added in a first PCR, after which library yield was increased in a second PCR. After Ampure bead purification, the roughly 650 bp TCR product was size-selected on a 2% E-gel SizeSelection system. Before pooling, library quality was assessed on a Bioanalyzer, concentration was determined with Qubit, and library quantification was performed with the Kapa Library Quantification kit. An Illumina HiSeq 2500 was used to sequence the libraries paired-end at 2 x 150 bp. To increase sequence diversity, about 23-30% phiX was spiked into each library pool. On the study's bioinformatics: Quality-filtered reads were processed with the UMI-based MiGEC pipeline, which removed over 75% of raw TCR sequences during error correction. VDJ genes were aligned to IMGT germline references, and each clonotype was defined by a unique CDR3 amino acid sequence together with V-J genes. Clonal expansion, Shannon diversity and CDR3 relatedness were evaluated with VDJtools (CalcPairwiseDistances, ClusterSamples), while phylogenetic trees were built in CLCbio workbench. A clone was classed as expanded if it had 8 or more unique UMIs, a cutoff based on coefficient-of-variation modelling across technical triplicates. TCRdb redid the processing of the public reads, applying fastp at Q25 and MiXCR, and retained in-frame beta chains. Rows matching on CDR3 protein sequence are summarized as one entry with the most common DNA and genes. The V and J calls follow TCRdb's processing rather than the paper's. The sample includes around 71,000 distinct CDR3 sequences, with around 13% observed a single time. 4.6% of the sample rests with the top ten.

Broader findings and caveats from the paper: TCR clonal expansion was greatest in HAM/TSP patients and smallest in MS patients, who ranked below even healthy controls. Across subjects, expanded clones never shared an identical CDR3 amino acid sequence, which suggests that the TCR-beta repertoires in every group were private.

The CDR3 runs 18 residues from the cysteine to the phenylalanine. Only CDR3 DNA remains: 54 bases, in frame from the first base. Reading the germline V gene gives CDR1 SGDLS and CDR2 YYNGEE. V is shortened by 10 bases, J by 4 bases, and the region joining them spans 32 bases. The time point label, as the study defines it: longitudinal time-point 1 (baseline). Unsorted PBMC libraries were generated from 2 million PBMCs stored in RNAlater at -80 °C until RNA extraction. Peripheral blood underwent Ficoll-Hypaque density gradient centrifugation to isolate PBMCs, which were then cryopreserved in liquid nitrogen.

The clonotype was recovered from a female donor with HTLV-1-associated myelopathy (HAM/TSP). The chain is made from TRBV9 and TRBJ2-5; the D gene lacks a confident call. The material sequenced was PBMCs. In nucleotides, the sequence is TGTGCCTGTAGCTTTACCCCCCGCCCGCCCACCATTGGAGAGACCCAGTACTTC. Its protein is CACSFTPRPPTIGETQYF.